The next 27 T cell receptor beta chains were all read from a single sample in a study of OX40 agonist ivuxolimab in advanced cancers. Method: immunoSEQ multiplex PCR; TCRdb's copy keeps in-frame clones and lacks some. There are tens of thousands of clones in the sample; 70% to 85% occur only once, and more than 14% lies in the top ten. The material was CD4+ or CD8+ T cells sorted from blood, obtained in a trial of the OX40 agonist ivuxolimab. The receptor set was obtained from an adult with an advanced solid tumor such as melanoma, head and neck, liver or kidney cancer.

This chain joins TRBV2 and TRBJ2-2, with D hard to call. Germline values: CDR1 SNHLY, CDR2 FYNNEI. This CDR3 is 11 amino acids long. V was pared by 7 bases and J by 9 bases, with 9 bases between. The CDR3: CASKETRELFF. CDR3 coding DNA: TGTGCCAGCAAGGAAACGAGGGAGCTGTTTTTT.

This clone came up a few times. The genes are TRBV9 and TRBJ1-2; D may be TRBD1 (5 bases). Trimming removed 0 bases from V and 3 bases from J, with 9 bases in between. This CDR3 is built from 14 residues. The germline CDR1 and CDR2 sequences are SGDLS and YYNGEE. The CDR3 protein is CASSVGQLDYGYTF. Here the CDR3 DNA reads TGTGCCAGCAGCGTAGGACAGTTGGACTATGGCTACACCTTC.

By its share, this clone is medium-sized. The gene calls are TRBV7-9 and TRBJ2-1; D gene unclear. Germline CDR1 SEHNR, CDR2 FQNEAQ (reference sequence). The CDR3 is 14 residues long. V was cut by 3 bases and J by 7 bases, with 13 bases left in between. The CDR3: CASSFSISQNEQFF. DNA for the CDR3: TGTGCCAGCAGCTTCTCAATCTCCCAAAATGAGCAGTTCTTC.

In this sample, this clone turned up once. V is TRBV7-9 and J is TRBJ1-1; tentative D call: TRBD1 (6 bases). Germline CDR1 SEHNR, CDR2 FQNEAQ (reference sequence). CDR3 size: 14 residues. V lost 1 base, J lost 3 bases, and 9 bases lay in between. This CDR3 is CASSLVRGHTEAFF. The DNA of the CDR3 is TGTGCCAGCAGCTTAGTCCGGGGGCACACTGAAGCTTTCTTT.

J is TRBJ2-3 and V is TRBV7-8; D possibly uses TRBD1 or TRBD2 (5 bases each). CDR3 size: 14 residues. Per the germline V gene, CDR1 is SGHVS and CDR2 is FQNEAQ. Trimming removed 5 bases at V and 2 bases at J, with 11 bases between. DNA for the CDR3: TGTGCCAGCAGCAACGGGGCCTTCACAGATACGCAGTATTTT. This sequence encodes CASSNGAFTDTQYF.

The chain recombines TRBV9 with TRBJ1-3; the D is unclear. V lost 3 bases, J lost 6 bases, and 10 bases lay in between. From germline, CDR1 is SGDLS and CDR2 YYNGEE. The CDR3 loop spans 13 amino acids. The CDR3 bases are TGTGCCAGCAGCGCGGGCGCAGAAAACACCATATATTTT. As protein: CASSAGAENTIYF. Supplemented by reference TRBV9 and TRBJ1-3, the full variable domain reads DSGVTQTPKHLITATGQRVTLRCSPRSGDLSVYWYQQSLDQGLQFLIQYYNGEERAKGNILERFSAQQFPDLHSELNLSSLELGDSALYFCASSAGAENTIYFGEGSWLTVV.

The CDR3 spells CASSLGTGRNTEAFF. CDR3 sequence (DNA): TGTGCCAGCAGCTTGGGGACAGGGCGGAACACTGAAGCTTTCTTT. J is TRBJ1-1 and V is TRBV7-2; 9 nucleotides line up with TRBD1. CDR3 length equals 15 residues. V trimming: 3 bases; J trimming: 1 base; junction bases outside the gene matches: 3. In germline, CDR1 is SGHTA, CDR2 FQGNSA.

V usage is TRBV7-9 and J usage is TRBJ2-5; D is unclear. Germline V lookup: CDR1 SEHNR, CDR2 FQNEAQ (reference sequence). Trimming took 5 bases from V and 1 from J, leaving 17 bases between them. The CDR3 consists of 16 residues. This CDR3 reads CASSPGRRVPQETQYF. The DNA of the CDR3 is TGTGCCAGCAGCCCAGGTAGACGCGTTCCCCAAGAGACCCAGTACTTC.

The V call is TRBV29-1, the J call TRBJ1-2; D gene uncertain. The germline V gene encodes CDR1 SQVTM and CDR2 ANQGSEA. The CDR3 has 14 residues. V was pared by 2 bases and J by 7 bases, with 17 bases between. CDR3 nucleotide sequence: TGCAGCGTTGAACACCAAGGGCAGTCAGGTGGCTACACCTTC. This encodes CSVEHQGQSGGYTF.

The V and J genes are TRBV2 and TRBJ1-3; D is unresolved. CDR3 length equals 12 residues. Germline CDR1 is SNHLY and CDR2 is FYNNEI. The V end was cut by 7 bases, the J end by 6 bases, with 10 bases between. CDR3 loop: CASTGSLNTIYF. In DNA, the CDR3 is TGTGCCAGCACCGGGTCCCTAAACACCATATATTTT. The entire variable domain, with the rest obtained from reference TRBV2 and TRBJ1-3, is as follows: EPEVTQTPSHQVTQMGQEVILRCVPISNHLYFYWYRQILGQKVEFLVSFYNNEISEKSEIFDDQFSVERPDGSNFTLKIRSTKLEDSAMYFCASTGSLNTIYFGEGSWLTVV.

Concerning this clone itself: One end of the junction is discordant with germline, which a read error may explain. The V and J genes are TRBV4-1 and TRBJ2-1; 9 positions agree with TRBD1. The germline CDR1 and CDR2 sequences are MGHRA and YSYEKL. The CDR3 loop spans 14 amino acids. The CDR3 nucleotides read TGCGCCAGCAACCAACGACAGGGGGGTGATGAGCAGTTCTTC. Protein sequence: CASNQRQGGDEQFF.

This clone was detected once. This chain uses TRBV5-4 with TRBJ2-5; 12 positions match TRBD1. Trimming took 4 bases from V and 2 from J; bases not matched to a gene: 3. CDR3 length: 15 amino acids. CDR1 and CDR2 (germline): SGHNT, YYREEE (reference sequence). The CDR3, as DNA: TGTGCCAGCAGCGGGGACAGGGGGCTTCAAGAGACCCAGTACTTC. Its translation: CASSGDRGLQETQYF.

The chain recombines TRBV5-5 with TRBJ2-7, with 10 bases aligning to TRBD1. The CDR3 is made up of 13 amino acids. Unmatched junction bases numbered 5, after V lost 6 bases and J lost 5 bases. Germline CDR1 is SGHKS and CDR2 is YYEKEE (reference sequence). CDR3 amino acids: CASTWTGGHEQYF. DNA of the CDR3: TGTGCCAGCACATGGACAGGGGGTCACGAGCAGTACTTC.

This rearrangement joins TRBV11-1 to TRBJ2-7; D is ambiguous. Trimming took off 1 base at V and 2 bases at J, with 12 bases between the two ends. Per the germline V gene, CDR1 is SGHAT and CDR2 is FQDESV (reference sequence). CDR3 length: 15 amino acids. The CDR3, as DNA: TGTGCCAGCAGCTTAGATCTAGGGAATACCTACGAGCAGTACTTC. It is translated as CASSLDLGNTYEQYF.

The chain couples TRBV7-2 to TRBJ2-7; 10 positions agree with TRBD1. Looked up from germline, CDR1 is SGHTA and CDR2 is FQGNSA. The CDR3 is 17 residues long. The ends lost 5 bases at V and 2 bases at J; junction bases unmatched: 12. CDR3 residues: CASSPMRSGQGPYEQYF. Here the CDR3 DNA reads TGTGCCAGCAGCCCCATGCGATCGGGACAGGGGCCCTACGAGCAGTACTTC.

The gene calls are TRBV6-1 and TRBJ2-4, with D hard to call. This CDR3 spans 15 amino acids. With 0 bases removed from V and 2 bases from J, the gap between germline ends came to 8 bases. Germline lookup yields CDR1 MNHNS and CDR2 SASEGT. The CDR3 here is CASSEAHSTKNIQYF. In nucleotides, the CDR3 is TGTGCCAGCAGTGAAGCCCACTCGACCAAAAACATTCAGTACTTC.

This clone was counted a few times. The CDR3 nucleotides read TGTGCCAGTAGGCCTCGCCAGGGGTATGGCTACACCTTC. It codes for CASRPRQGYGYTF. V is TRBV19 and J is TRBJ1-2, with a weak D call TRBD1 (6 bases). The CDR3 consists of 13 residues. Looked up from germline, CDR1 is LNHDA and CDR2 is SQIVND (reference sequence). V lost 6 bases and J lost 5, with 13 bases in between.

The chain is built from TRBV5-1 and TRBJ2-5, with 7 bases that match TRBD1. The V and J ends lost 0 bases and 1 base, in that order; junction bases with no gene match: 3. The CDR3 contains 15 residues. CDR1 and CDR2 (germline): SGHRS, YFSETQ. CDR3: CASSLASGGQETQYF. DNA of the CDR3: TGCGCCAGCAGCTTGGCGTCAGGGGGCCAAGAGACCCAGTACTTC.

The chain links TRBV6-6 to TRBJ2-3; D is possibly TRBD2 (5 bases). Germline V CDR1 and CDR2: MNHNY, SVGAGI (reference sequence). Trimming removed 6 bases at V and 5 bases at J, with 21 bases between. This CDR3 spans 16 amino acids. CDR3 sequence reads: CASRAWLRDGGDTQYF. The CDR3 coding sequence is TGTGCCAGCAGGGCCTGGTTGAGGGATGGAGGAGATACGCAGTATTTT.

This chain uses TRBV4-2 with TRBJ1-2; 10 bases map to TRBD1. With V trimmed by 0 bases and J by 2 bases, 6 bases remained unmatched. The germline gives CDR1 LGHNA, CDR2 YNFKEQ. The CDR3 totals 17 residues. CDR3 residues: CASSQEGQGISNYGYTF. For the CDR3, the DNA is TGTGCCAGCAGCCAAGAGGGACAGGGGATTTCCAACTATGGCTACACCTTC.

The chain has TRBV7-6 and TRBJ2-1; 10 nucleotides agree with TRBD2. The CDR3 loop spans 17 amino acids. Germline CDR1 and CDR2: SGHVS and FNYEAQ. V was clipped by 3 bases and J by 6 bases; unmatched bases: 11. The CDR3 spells CASSFLSGREPVNEQFF. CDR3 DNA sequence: TGTGCCAGCAGCTTTTTAAGCGGGAGGGAGCCTGTCAATGAGCAGTTCTTC.

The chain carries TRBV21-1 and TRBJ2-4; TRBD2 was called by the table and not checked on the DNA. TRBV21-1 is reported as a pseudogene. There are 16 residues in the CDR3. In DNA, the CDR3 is TGTGCCAGCAGCCAAGGTGCGGGGATAGCCAAAAACATTCAGTACTTC. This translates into CASSQGAGIAKNIQYF.

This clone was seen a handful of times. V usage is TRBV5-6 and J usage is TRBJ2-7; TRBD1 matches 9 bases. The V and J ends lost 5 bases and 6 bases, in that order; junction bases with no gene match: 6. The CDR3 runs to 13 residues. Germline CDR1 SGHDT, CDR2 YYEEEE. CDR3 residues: CASSRDREGEQYF. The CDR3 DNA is TGTGCCAGCAGTCGGGACAGGGAGGGCGAGCAGTACTTC.

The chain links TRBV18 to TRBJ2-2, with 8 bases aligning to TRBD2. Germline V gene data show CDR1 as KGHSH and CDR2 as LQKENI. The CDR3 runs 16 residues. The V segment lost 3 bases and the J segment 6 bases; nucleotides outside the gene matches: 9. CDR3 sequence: CASSPSQRESAGELFF. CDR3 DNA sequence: TGTGCCAGCTCACCCAGCCAGCGGGAGTCCGCCGGGGAGCTGTTTTTT.

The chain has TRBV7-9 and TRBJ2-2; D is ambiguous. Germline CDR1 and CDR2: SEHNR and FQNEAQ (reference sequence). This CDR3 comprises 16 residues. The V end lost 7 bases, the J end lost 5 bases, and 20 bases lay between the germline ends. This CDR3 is CASTIQRSGRTGELFF. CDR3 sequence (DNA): TGTGCCAGCACCATCCAACGAAGTGGAAGGACCGGGGAGCTGTTTTTT.

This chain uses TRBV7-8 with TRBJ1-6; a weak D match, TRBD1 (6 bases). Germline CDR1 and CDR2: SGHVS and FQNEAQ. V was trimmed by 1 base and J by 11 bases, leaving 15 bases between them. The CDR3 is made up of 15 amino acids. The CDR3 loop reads CASSLEGRGRTPLHF. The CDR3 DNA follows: TGTGCCAGCAGCTTAGAGGGCAGGGGCCGCACACCCCTCCACTTT.

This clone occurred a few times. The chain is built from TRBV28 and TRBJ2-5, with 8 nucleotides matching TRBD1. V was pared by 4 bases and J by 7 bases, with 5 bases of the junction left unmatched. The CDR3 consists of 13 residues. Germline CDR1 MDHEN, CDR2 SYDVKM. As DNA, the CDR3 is TGTGCCAGCAGTTCGGACAGGGCCGGGACCCAGTACTTC. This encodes CASSSDRAGTQYF.